This TCR beta chain was sequenced during a study of CD8+CD57+ T cells in acquired aplastic anemia. Study details: Yields of DNA that came from sorted CD4+ and CD8+ cells averaged roughly 3.3 ug. Study results and caveats: Common to patients and controls were 25 to 30 CD8+ CDR3 sequences.

V dropped 5 bases and J dropped 2; count of bases not matched to a gene: 14. The CDR3 runs 18 residues. Germline V CDR1 and CDR2: ENHRY, SYGVKD. TCR beta VDJ and CDR3 profiling used genomic DNA as template. TCRdb reprocessed the reads with MiXCR, giving one entry per CDR3 protein. The data show tens of thousands of distinct CDR3 sequences, 55% to 75% seen once. Selection for sequencing was limited to patients who had shown CD8+CD57+ cell expansion by flow cytometry. To note about this clonotype: Its antigen is unidentified.

The source material was sorted CD4+, CD8+, or CD8+CD57+ T cells (not recorded which) from PBMCs. The TCR originated in a human donor with aplastic anemia. The V call is TRBV10-3, the J call TRBJ2-4, with TRBD1 matching over 8 bases. The CDR3 DNA sequence: TGTGCCATCAGTCCCTCACACGGACAGGGTGGAACCAAAAACATTCAGTACTTC. This gives the protein CAISPSHGQGGTKNIQYF.